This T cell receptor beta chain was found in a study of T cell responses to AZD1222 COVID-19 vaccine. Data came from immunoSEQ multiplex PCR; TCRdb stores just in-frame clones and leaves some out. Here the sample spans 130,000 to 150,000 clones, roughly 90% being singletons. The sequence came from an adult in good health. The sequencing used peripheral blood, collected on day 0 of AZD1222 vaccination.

The CDR3 region has the DNA TGTGCCAGCAGCTATCTGGGGGGAGAAGCTGGCTACACCTTC. Translated, it gives CASSYLGGEAGYTF. The V gene is TRBV3-1 (or the pseudogene TRBV3-2), the J gene TRBJ1-2; tentative D call: TRBD1 (5 bases). In germline, CDR1 is LGHDT, CDR2 YNNKEL (reference sequence). This CDR3 is built from 14 residues. V lost 5 bases to trimming and J lost 7 bases, with 17 bases between them.